This T cell receptor (beta chain) appears in the sequencing data of a study of T cell repertoires in cytomegalovirus infection. Study overall: Use of recently identified HLA-C-restricted and well-studied HLA-B-restricted CMV epitopes was part of the study.

CDR3 size: 13 residues. The germline CDR1 and CDR2 sequences are KGHSH and LQKENI. The V gene end was trimmed by 3 bases and the J gene end by 10 bases; junction bases not matched to a gene: 9. TCRdb fed the reads into MiXCR, producing one record per CDR3 protein. The profile shows hundreds of thousands of distinct CDR3 sequences, 33% of them singletons. On this clonotype: The antigen is unknown.

Sequencing used cultured PBMCs, obtained from culture after CMV antigen stimulation. This receptor was obtained from a human donor in good health (CMV status not recorded). Some clones in this sample may be carry-over from other donors' samples. The rearrangement joins TRBV18 to TRBJ2-7; 7 bases fit TRBD1. CDR3 amino acids: CASSPLERTGQYF. The CDR3 DNA sequence: TGTGCCAGCTCACCGCTGGAGAGGACAGGACAGTACTTC.